Listed below are T cell receptor beta chains from one sample, sequenced in a study of blood T cells in healthy people across ages. MiXCR, applied by TCRdb to the 5' RACE reads, yields one record per CDR3 protein. The repertoire has about 1.6 million distinct CDR3 sequences, about 31% of them found once; the top ten carry 10% to 12%. Material for sequencing was blood. These receptors originate from a woman in her 30s in good health. Both conserved end residues are part of each CDR3. Expanded clones get a size class; other rows say once, few or many, or leave the size out.

size | V | CDR3
- | TRBV4-1 | CASSQLALWRTPRDAEAFF
- | TRBV2 | CASKKAGNTDTQYF
- | TRBV9 | CASSVGSVVETQYF
- | TRBV6-1 | CASSYYPTGNYGYTF
- | TRBV2 | CASRPAGVGETQYF
- | TRBV21-1 | CASSKGTGGSNEKLFF
- | TRBV3-1 | CASSQELTGAAGANVLTF
- | TRBV20-1 | CSARGTLAENERFF
few | TRBV30 | CASDGPVTFYGYTF
few | TRBV7-2 | CASSPRQGADTEAFF
- | TRBV3-1 | CASSPVGGTTNEKLFF
- | TRBV7-9 | CASSPEYEETQYF
many | TRBV7-2 | CASSLFLAGGGEQFF
- | TRBV7-8 | CASSLAGTGNNEQYF
few | TRBV27 | CASTQGARQFF
- | TRBV7-8 | CASSSWDLGVLETQYF
- | TRBV6-5 | CASRGQGAPEAFF
few | TRBV10-2 | CASSAASGGLSYEQYF
- | TRBV7-9 | CASSTQLAGSYNEQFF
- | TRBV10-3 | CAISESGGTGSAYGYTF
few | TRBV12-5 | CASGLGRTRQETQYF
- | TRBV29-1 | CSARTAYNSPLHF
few | TRBV4-1 | CASSQRLAGASYNEQFF
few | TRBV9 | CASSVNGYTF
- | TRBV7-9 | CASSLGGGANTGELFF
- | TRBV5-1 | CASSLDSLALNEQFF
few | TRBV20-1 | CSARVGQLNQPQHF
once | TRBV20-1 | CSARDRAADGCTF
few | TRBV12-3/TRBV12-4 | CASSLSGPGGYTF
- | TRBV5-1 | CASSPLAGTAGGTEAFF
- | TRBV20-1 | CSTTRGINIRNQPQHF
few | TRBV3-1 | CASSQVLGQGSYGYTF
few | TRBV20-1 | CSASQDEAFF
- | TRBV10-3 | CAISEFERSNSPLHF
- | TRBV20-1 | CSGFRGGDTQYF
- | TRBV5-1 | CASSLSIGTEAFF
few | TRBV6-4 | CASRLAREADTQYF
few | TRBV7-9 | CASSLSQLPYNSPLHF
few | TRBV20-1 | CSATSRLAGVINEQFF
few | TRBV4-1 | CASRSSGQGVNTEAFF
- | TRBV5-1 | CASQMGGGNEQFF
few | TRBV27 | CASSFPQGNLDTEAFF
many | TRBV7-8 | CASSLVGEGTDTQYF
- | TRBV7-9 | CASSTGPLGRYF
- | TRBV19 | CASSSAHIFTDTQYF
- | TRBV28 | CASSLPRQATKNIQYF
- | TRBV20-1 | CSASGGPDTGELFF
few | TRBV7-2 | CASSPARESGTQYF
- | TRBV24-1 | CATSDRTSGRETQYF
- | TRBV28 | CASSALTSGGYNEQFF
- | TRBV20-1 | CSARLHTGELFF
once | TRBV20-1 | CSALAGGAQETQYF
many | TRBV5-1 | CASSLVGGAYNEQFF